One and the same sample provided the 14 T cell receptor beta chains below, sequenced in a study of T cells in Graves' hyperthyroidism and ophthalmopathy. Researchers took RNA transcripts and amplified the TCR beta CDR3 regions from them. When the TCR CDR3 underwent first-round RT-PCR, the HTBI primer set was used. TCRdb analysed the multiplex PCR reads with MiXCR anew, one entry per CDR3 protein. The table includes roughly 170,000 distinct CDR3 sequences, over 15% detected once. The specimen was blood. The receptors stem from a woman aged 45-65 years with Graves' hyperthyroidism.

The rearrangement uses TRBV6-9 and TRBJ2-7, with 8 positions matching TRBD1. In germline, CDR1 is MNHGY, CDR2 SVAAGI. V lost 3 bases, J lost 7 bases, and 11 bases stayed unmatched. The CDR3 consists of 15 residues. The CDR3 DNA reads as TGTGCCAGCAGTTACTCGAATCAGGGGGCGCGGGAGCAGTACTTC. Its translation is CASSYSNQGAREQYF.

The table lists this clonotype with many counts. The chain links TRBV6-2 or TRBV6-3 to TRBJ1-3; D is uncertain. CDR3 length equals 15 residues. Germline V gives CDR1 MNHEY, CDR2 SVGEGT. Trimming pared 5 bases from V and 4 bases from J, leaving 15 bases between. The CDR3 spells CASSKTTRRGNTIYF. The DNA of the CDR3 is TGTGCCAGCAGTAAAACGACTCGGAGAGGAAACACCATATATTTT.

This rearrangement joins TRBV2 to TRBJ1-6; D is unclear. This CDR3 has 12 residues. Germline lookup yields CDR1 SNHLY and CDR2 FYNNEI. V lost 7 bases and J lost 9, with 10 bases in between. As DNA, the CDR3 is TGTGCCAGCACGGGCCCTGGTTCACCCCTCCACTTT. Translated, it gives CASTGPGSPLHF.

A remark on this clonotype: This may stem from a read error, because a much larger clone lies one nucleotide away. This chain links TRBV28 with TRBJ2-1; weak D call: TRBD2 (5 bases). CDR1 is MDHEN, CDR2 SYDVKM, per germline. The CDR3 totals 13 residues. The ends were cut back, 2 bases at V and 9 bases at J, with 11 bases in the middle. The CDR3 DNA is TGTGCCAGCAGTTTAGAGGTCCGGGGTGAGCAGTTCTTC. Translating it yields CASSLEVRGEQFF.

This clonotype was counted at least ten times. The J gene is TRBJ2-7, the V gene TRBV7-2, with 7 nucleotides matching TRBD1. The CDR3 length is 14 residues. V lost 5 bases, J lost 7 bases, and 11 bases stayed unmatched. CDR1 and CDR2 (germline): SGHTA, FQGNSA. The CDR3 reads CASSPYRGVEEQYF. In nucleotides, the CDR3 is TGTGCCAGCAGCCCCTACAGGGGAGTTGAAGAGCAGTACTTC.

Many counts were recorded for this clonotype. The chain couples TRBV7-2 to TRBJ2-2; 9 nucleotides line up with TRBD1. Germline lookup yields CDR1 SGHTA and CDR2 FQGNSA. This CDR3 contains 16 residues. V dropped 7 bases and J dropped 4; count of bases not matched to a gene: 10. CDR3 in amino acids: CASTSMGTGITGELFF. The CDR3 region has the DNA TGTGCCAGCACCTCAATGGGGACAGGGATCACCGGGGAGCTGTTTTTT.

This clonotype was recorded many times. J is TRBJ1-2 and V is TRBV4-1, with D unresolved. CDR1 and CDR2 (germline): MGHRA, YSYEKL. Trimming cost V 0 bases and J 4 bases, with 3 bases left between them. The CDR3 length is 12 residues. CDR3 sequence reads: CASSQEGYGYTF. The CDR3 DNA sequence: TGCGCCAGCAGCCAAGAGGGCTATGGCTACACCTTC.

Only a few counts were recorded for this clonotype. The genes are TRBV9 and TRBJ2-7; D might be TRBD1 (5 bases). The CDR3 spans 13 residues. Trimming left V 4 bases short and J 7 bases short, with 15 bases between. Germline loops: CDR1 SGDLS, CDR2 YYNGEE. The CDR3: CASSPNSGIEQYF. As DNA, the CDR3 is TGTGCCAGCAGCCCAAATTCAGGGATAGAGCAGTACTTC.

This chain uses TRBV7-9 with TRBJ2-4, with TRBD1 matching over 7 bases. CDR3 size: 15 residues. Germline V gives CDR1 SEHNR, CDR2 FQNEAQ (reference sequence). V gave up 1 base and J gave up 9 bases; unmatched junction bases: 9. CDR3 loop: CASSLVRQQGTIQYF. CDR3 nucleotides: TGTGCCAGCAGCTTAGTAAGACAACAGGGGACCATTCAGTACTTC.

J is TRBJ2-7 and V is TRBV28; D not certain. Germline values: CDR1 MDHEN, CDR2 SYDVKM. The CDR3 spans 13 residues. Trimming stripped 6 bases from V and 3 bases from J, with 12 bases between. This CDR3 is CASRPTLGYEQYF. The CDR3 nucleotides read TGTGCCAGCAGACCCACCCTGGGCTACGAGCAGTACTTC.

This clonotype was found many times. V and J are TRBV6-2 or TRBV6-3 and TRBJ1-1, with D tentatively TRBD1 (5 bases). Germline lookup yields CDR1 MNHEY and CDR2 SVGEGT. The CDR3 runs 14 residues. The V gene lost 8 bases and the J gene lost 4 bases, with 17 bases spanning the gap. CDR3 region: CASEVGGTRTEAFF. Written as DNA, the CDR3 is TGTGCCAGCGAAGTGGGGGGAACGCGCACTGAAGCTTTCTTT.

This clonotype was counted a few times. The chain combines TRBV7-9 with TRBJ1-3; D is ambiguous. This CDR3 spans 14 amino acids. Germline-derived CDR1 and CDR2 are SEHNR and FQNEAQ (reference sequence). The ends were cut back, 3 bases at V and 4 bases at J, with 10 bases in the middle. CDR3: CASSFPGVGNTIYF. As DNA, the CDR3 is TGTGCCAGCAGCTTCCCGGGCGTCGGAAACACCATATATTTT.

In this sample, this clonotype turned up a few times. The chain couples TRBV10-3 to TRBJ2-7; 7 positions match TRBD1. V lost 4 bases, J lost 2 bases, and 2 bases stayed unmatched. Looked up from germline, CDR1 is ENHRY and CDR2 is SYGVKD. The CDR3 is made up of 13 amino acids. The CDR3: CAISGTGPYEQYF. In nucleotides, the CDR3 is TGTGCCATCAGTGGGACAGGTCCCTACGAGCAGTACTTC.

The V and J genes are TRBV19 and TRBJ2-5, with D maybe TRBD1 (6 bases). The CDR3 is 14 amino acids. Trimming removed 3 bases at V and 6 bases at J, with 14 bases between. The germline CDR1 and CDR2 sequences are LNHDA and SQIVND (reference sequence). This CDR3 reads CASSIGRGGKTQYF. CDR3 sequence (DNA): TGTGCCAGTAGTATCGGCAGAGGGGGAAAGACCCAGTACTTC.